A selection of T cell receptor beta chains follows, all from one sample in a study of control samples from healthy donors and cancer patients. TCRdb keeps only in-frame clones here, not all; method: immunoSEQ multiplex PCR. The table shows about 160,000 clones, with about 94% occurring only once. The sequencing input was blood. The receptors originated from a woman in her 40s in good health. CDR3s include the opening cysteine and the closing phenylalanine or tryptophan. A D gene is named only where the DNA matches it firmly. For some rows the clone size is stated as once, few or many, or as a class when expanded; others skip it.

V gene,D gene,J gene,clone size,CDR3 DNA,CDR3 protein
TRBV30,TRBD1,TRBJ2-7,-,TGTGCCTGGAGCGACACCTGGACAGGCGACTACGAGCAGTACTTC,CAWSDTWTGDYEQYF
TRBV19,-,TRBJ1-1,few,TGTGCCAGTAGCGGGCTCCCGGTTGGCACTGAAGCTTTCTTT,CASSGLPVGTEAFF
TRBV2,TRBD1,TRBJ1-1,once,TGTGCCAGCAGTGTGGACAGGCAACCATCGGAAGCTTTCTTT,CASSVDRQPSEAFF
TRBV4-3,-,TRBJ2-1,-,TGCGCCAGCAGCCAAGGGCCCGACGGCAAGAATGAGCAGTTCTTC,CASSQGPDGKNEQFF
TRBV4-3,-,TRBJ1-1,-,TGCGCCAGCAGCCAATTGGGGGTCGACACTGAAGCTTTCTTT,CASSQLGVDTEAFF
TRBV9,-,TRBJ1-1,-,TGTGCCAGCAGCGTAGCTACGATAGGAGGGGAAGCTTTCTTT,CASSVATIGGEAFF
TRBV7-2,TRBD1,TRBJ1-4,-,TGTGCCAGCAGCTCGGGACAGAGAGAAAAACTGTTTTTT,CASSSGQREKLFF
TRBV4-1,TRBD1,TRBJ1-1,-,TGCGCCAGCAGCCCACTCGGGACAGCCATGAACACTGAAGCTTTCTTT,CASSPLGTAMNTEAFF
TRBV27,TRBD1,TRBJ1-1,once,TGTGCCAGCAGTTCCGCGGCAGGGGGGAACACTGAAGCTTTCTTT,CASSSAAGGNTEAFF
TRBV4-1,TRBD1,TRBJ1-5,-,TGCGCCAGCAGCATAGGGGGACAGGGGGATCAGCCCCAGCATTTT,CASSIGGQGDQPQHF
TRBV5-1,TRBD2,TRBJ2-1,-,TGCGCCAGCAGCTTGGCCGGAGCGGGGAGCTCCTACAATGAGCAGTTCTTC,CASSLAGAGSSYNEQFF
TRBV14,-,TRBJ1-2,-,TGTGCCAGCAGTCCGGCCTACTCTTTCCGGGGCTACACCTTC,CASSPAYSFRGYTF
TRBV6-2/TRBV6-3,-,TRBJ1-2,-,TGTGCCAGCAGTTACGCAGCACGGGAGAACTATGGCTACACCTTC,CASSYAARENYGYTF
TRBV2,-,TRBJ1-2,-,TGTGCCAGCAGAGGCGACCTGAGCTATGGCTACACCTTC,CASRGDLSYGYTF
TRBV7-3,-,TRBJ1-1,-,TGTGCCAGCAGCTTAATCCGAAAAATGAACACTGAAGCTTTCTTT,CASSLIRKMNTEAFF
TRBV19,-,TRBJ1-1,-,TGTGCCAGTATGTTGAGGGAAGCTTTCTTT,CASMLREAFF
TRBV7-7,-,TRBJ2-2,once,TGTGCTAGCAGCTTAGATGGTGGATTCACCGGGGAGCTGTTTTTT,CASSLDGGFTGELFF